Below are 9 T cell receptor beta chains sequenced from a single sample in a study of cytomegalovirus exposure and HLA in healthy donors. With 60 Vbeta and 13 Jbeta primers, the PCR was carried out. TCRdb's copy holds only in-frame clones and misses some; the assay was immunoSEQ multiplex PCR. The table records 150,000 to 250,000 clones, over 65% of them present only once. The sample comprised PBMCs. Receptors originate from a boy between 2 and 10 years old in good health and CMV-seronegative.

The rearrangement links TRBV7-9 to TRBJ1-1; D gene ambiguous. Looked up from germline, CDR1 is SEHNR and CDR2 is FQNEAQ (reference sequence). Trimming cost V 5 bases and J 1 base, with 14 bases left between them. There are 15 residues in the CDR3. CDR3 in DNA: TGTGCCAGCAGCCTGGGCGCCCCTTCGAACACTGAAGCTTTCTTT. Protein: CASSLGAPSNTEAFF.

The chain is built from TRBV7-9 and TRBJ1-1, with D perhaps TRBD1 (5 bases). V dropped 3 bases and J dropped 6 bases, with 8 bases sitting between them. Germline CDR1 reads SEHNR; CDR2 reads FQNEAQ (reference sequence). This CDR3 region has 12 residues. The CDR3 loop is CASSLGGAEAFF. The CDR3 DNA is TGTGCCAGCAGCTTGGGGGGAGCTGAAGCTTTCTTT.

This chain links TRBV27 with TRBJ1-1, with D uncertain. Germline CDR1 MNHEY, CDR2 SMNVEV (reference sequence). The CDR3 extends over 14 amino acids. Trimming left V 3 bases short and J 0 bases short, with 8 bases between. CDR3 nucleotide sequence: TGTGCCAGCAGTTTTAGAGGGATGAACACTGAAGCTTTCTTT. Encoded protein: CASSFRGMNTEAFF.

The rearrangement joins TRBV5-1 to TRBJ1-1; tentatively, D is TRBD1 (6 bases). Germline V gene data show CDR1 as SGHRS and CDR2 as YFSETQ. CDR3 length: 16 residues. Trimming cost V 6 bases and J 0 bases, with 18 bases left between them. The CDR3 reads CASKEGVGRMNTEAFF. For the CDR3, the DNA is TGCGCCAGCAAAGAGGGGGTGGGCAGGATGAACACTGAAGCTTTCTTT. The full variable domain, completed using reference TRBV5-1 and TRBJ1-1, is KAGVTQTPRYLIKTRGQQVTLSCSPISGHRSVSWYQQTPGQGLQFLFEYFSETQRNKGNFPGRFSGRQFSNSRSEMNVSTLELGDSALYLCASKEGVGRMNTEAFFGQGTRLTVV.

This clone occurred a few times. The rearrangement uses TRBV5-1 and TRBJ1-1, with D tentatively TRBD1 (5 bases). The CDR3 extends over 13 amino acids. Germline CDR1 and CDR2: SGHRS and YFSETQ. Trimming shortened V by 0 bases and J by 3 bases, and 6 bases separated the two germline ends. In nucleotides, the CDR3 is TGCGCCAGCAGCTTGGGGGGGGACACTGAAGCTTTCTTT. Its translation: CASSLGGDTEAFF.

The chain has TRBV6-6 and TRBJ2-4; tentative D call: TRBD2 (6 bases). This CDR3 has 16 residues. Germline lookup yields CDR1 MNHNY and CDR2 SVGAGI (reference sequence). Trimming cost V 4 bases and J 1 base, with 14 bases left between them. CDR3 sequence (DNA): TGTGCCAGCAGTTCAGGAGGGGTCGCGGCCAAAAACATTCAGTACTTC. Translating gives CASSSGGVAAKNIQYF.

The chain uses TRBV9 and TRBJ2-7, with TRBD1 matching over 7 bases. Per the germline V gene, CDR1 is SGDLS and CDR2 is YYNGEE. The CDR3 has 14 residues. Unmatched junction bases numbered 5, after V lost 3 bases and J lost 2 bases. CDR3 sequence (DNA): TGTGCCAGCAGCGCGGACAGGATTGCCTACGAGCAGTACTTC. Its translation is CASSADRIAYEQYF.

The chain recombines TRBV13 with TRBJ2-5; TRBD2 agrees at 9 bases. CDR3 size: 18 residues. Germline V gene lookup returns CDR1 PRHDT and CDR2 FYEKMQ (reference sequence). After removal of 5 bases from V and 1 base from J, the junction contained 14 bases not matched to a gene. CDR3 nucleotides: TGTGCCAGCAGCCCTGCGGGATGGCTAGCGGGGAGCCAAGAGACCCAGTACTTC. This translates into CASSPAGWLAGSQETQYF.

The chain carries TRBV21-1 and TRBJ1-2; no check of the table's D call, TRBD1, against the DNA was made. TRBV21-1 is a pseudogene segment. The CDR3 has 14 amino acids. The CDR3, as DNA: TGTGCCCCGCTGGACAGGGGGCCTGGCTATGGCTACACCTTC. Its translation is CAPLDRGPGYGYTF.